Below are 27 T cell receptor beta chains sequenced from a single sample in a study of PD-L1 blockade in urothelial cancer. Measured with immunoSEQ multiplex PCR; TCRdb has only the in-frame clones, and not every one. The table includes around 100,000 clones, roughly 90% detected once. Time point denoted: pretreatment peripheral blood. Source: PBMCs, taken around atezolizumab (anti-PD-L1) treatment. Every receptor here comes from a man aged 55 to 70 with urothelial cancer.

This CDR3 is CASSPGGRDTEAFF. Here the CDR3 DNA reads TGTGCCAGCAGCCCGGGAGGGAGGGACACTGAAGCTTTCTTT. The chain combines TRBV5-4 with TRBJ1-1; D remains ambiguous. This CDR3 has 14 residues. V dropped 4 bases and J dropped 3 bases, with 13 bases sitting between them. Germline V gene lookup returns CDR1 SGHNT and CDR2 YYREEE (reference sequence).

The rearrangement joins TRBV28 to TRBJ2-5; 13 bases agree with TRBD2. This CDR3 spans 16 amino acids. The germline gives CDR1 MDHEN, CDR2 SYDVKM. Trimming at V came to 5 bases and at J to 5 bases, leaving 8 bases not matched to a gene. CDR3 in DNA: TGTGCCAGCAGTAAAATGGGACTAGCGGGATTGGAGACCCAGTACTTC. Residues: CASSKMGLAGLETQYF. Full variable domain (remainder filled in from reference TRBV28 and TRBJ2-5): DVKVTQSSRYLVKRTGEKVFLECVQDMDHENMFWYRQDPGLGLRLIYFSYDVKMKEKGDIPEGYSVSREKKERFSLILESASTNQTSMYLCASSKMGLAGLETQYFGPGTRLLVL.

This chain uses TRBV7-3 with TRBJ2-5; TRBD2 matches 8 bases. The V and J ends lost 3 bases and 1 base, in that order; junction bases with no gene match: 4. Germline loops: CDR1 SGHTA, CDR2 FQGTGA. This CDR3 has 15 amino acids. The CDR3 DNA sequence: TGTGCCAGCAGCTTTGGGCGGGAGGCCCAAGAGACCCAGTACTTC. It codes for CASSFGREAQETQYF. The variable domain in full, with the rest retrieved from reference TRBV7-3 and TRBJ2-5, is GAGVSQTPSNKVTEKGKYVELRCDPISGHTALYWYRQSLGQGPEFLIYFQGTGAADDSGLPNDRFFAVRPEGSVSTLKIQRTERGDSAVYLCASSFGREAQETQYFGPGTRLLVL.

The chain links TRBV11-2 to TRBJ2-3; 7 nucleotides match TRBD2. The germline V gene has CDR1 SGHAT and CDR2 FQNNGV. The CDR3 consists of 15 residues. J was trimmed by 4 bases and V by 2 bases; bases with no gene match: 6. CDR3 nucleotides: TGTGCCAGCAGCTTAACCACTAGCGCTGCAGATACGCAGTATTTT. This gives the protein CASSLTTSAADTQYF. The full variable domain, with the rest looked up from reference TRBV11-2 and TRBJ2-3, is EAGVAQSPRYKIIEKRQSVAFWCNPISGHATLYWYQQILGQGPKLLIQFQNNGVVDDSQLPKDRFSAERLKGVDSTLKIQPAKLEDSAVYLCASSLTTSAADTQYFGPGTRLTVL.

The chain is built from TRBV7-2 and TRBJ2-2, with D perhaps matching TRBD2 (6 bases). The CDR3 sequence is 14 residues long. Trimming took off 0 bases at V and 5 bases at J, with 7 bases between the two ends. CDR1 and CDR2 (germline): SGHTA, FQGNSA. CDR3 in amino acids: CASSLARGTGELFF. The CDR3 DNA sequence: TGTGCCAGCAGCTTAGCACGGGGGACCGGGGAGCTGTTTTTT.

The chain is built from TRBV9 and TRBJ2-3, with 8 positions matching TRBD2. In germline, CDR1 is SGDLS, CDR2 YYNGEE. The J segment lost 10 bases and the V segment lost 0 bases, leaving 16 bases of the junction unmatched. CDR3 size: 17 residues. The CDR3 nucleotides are TGTGCCAGCAGCGTAGCGGGAGGGCCCTCGGCGAAAGTCCCGCAGTATTTT. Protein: CASSVAGGPSAKVPQYF.

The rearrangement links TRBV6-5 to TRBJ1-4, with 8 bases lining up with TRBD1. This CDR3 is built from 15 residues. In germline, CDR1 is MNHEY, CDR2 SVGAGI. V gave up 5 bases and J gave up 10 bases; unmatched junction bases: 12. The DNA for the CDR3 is TGTGCCAGCAGTCCCCATACAGGGGGGAGTGGAAAACTGTTTTTT. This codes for CASSPHTGGSGKLFF.

The DNA of the CDR3 is TGTGCCAGCAGTTCCCGCTCCGGGACAGGGTTGTACGAGCAGTACTTC. Translated, it gives CASSSRSGTGLYEQYF. The rearrangement uses TRBV27 and TRBJ2-7; 9 nucleotides align to TRBD1. From germline, CDR1 is MNHEY and CDR2 SMNVEV (reference sequence). V dropped 4 bases and J dropped 4; count of bases not matched to a gene: 11. This CDR3 is built from 16 residues.

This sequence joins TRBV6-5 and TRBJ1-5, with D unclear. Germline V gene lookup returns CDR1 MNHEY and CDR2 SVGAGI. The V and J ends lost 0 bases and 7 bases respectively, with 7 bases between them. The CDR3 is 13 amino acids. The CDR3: CASSYSTGQPQHF. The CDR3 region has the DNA TGTGCCAGCAGTTACTCGACGGGGCAGCCCCAGCATTTT.

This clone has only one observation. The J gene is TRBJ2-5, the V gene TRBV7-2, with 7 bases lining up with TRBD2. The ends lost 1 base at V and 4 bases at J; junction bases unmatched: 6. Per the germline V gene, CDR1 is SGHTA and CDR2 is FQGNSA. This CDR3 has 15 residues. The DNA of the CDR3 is TGTGCCAGCAGCTTAGTCGGCGGGGAGGGAGAGACCCAGTACTTC. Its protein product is CASSLVGGEGETQYF.

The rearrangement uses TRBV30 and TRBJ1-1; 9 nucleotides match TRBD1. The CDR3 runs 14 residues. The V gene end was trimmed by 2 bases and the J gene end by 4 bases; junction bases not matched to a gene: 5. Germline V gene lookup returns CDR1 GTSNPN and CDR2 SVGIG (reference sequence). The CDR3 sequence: CAWSRGQGFTEAFF. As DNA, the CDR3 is TGTGCCTGGAGTCGAGGACAGGGGTTCACTGAAGCTTTCTTT.

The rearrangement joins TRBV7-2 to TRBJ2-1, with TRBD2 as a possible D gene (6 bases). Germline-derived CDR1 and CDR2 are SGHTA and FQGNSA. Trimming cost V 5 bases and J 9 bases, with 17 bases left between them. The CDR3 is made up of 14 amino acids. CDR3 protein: CASSSWGGKGEQFF. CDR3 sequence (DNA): TGTGCCAGCAGCAGTTGGGGCGGGAAGGGTGAGCAGTTCTTC.

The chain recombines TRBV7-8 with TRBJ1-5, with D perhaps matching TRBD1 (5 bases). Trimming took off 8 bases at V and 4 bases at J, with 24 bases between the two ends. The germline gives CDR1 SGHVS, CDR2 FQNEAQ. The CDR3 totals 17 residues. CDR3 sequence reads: CASHSGPVGGGNQPQHF. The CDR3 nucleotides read TGTGCCAGCCACAGCGGTCCAGTTGGGGGAGGGAATCAGCCCCAGCATTTT. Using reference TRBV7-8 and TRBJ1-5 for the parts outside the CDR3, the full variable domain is GAGVSQSPRYKVAKRGQDVALRCDPISGHVSLFWYQQALGQGPEFLTYFQNEAQLDKSGLPSDRFFAERPEGSVSTLKIQRTQQEDSAVYLCASHSGPVGGGNQPQHFGDGTRLSIL.

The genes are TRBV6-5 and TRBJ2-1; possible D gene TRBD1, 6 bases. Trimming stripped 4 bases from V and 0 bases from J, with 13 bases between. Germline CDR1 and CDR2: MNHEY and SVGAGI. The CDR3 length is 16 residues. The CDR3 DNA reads TGTGCCAGCAGTTCGACAACAGGGAGCTCCTACAATGAGCAGTTCTTC. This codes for CASSSTTGSSYNEQFF.

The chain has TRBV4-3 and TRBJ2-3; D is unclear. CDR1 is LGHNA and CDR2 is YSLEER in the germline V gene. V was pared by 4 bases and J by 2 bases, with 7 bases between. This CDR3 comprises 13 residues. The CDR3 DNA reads TGCGCCAGCAGCCCTCACATCACAGATACGCAGTATTTT. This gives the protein CASSPHITDTQYF.

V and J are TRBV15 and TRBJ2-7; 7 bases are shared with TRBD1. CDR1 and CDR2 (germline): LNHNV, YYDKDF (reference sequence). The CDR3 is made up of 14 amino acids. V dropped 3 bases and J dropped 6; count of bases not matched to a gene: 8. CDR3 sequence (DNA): TGTGCCACCAGCAGGGCGACAGGGAACGGCGAGCAGTACTTC. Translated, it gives CATSRATGNGEQYF.

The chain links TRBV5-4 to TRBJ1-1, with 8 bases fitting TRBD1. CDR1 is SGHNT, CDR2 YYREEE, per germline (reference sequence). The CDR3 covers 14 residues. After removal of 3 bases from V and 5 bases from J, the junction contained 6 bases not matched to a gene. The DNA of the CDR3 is TGTGCCAGCAGCTCTGGACAGGGAACGACTGAAGCTTTCTTT. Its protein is CASSSGQGTTEAFF. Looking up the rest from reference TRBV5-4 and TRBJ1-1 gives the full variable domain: ETGVTQSPTHLIKTRGQQVTLRCSSQSGHNTVSWYQQALGQGPQFIFQYYREEENGRGNFPPRFSGLQFPNYSSELNVNALELDDSALYLCASSSGQGTTEAFFGQGTRLTVV.

In DNA form, the CDR3 reads TGTGCCAGCAGCTTGGCCGGGGGGTCTACCTACGAGCAGTACTTC. Amino acid sequence: CASSLAGGSTYEQYF. The chain recombines TRBV5-8 with TRBJ2-7; 7 bases are shared with TRBD2. Germline loops: CDR1 SGHTS, CDR2 YDEGEE. V gave up 0 bases and J gave up 2 bases; unmatched junction bases: 5. This CDR3 spans 15 amino acids.

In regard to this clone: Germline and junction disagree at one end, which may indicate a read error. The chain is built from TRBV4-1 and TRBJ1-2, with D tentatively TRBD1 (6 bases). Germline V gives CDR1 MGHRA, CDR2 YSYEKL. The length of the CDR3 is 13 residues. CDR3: CASSQEAGRGKHF. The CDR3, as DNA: TGCGCCAGCAGCCAAGAGGCCGGCAGGGGCAAACACTTC.

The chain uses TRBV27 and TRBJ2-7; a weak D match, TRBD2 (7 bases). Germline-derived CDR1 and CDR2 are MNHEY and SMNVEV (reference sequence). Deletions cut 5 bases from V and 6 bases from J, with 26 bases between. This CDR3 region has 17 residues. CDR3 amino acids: CASSPTGRALTGSEQYF. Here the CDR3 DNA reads TGTGCCAGCAGTCCAACAGGGAGGGCCCTCACAGGGTCCGAGCAGTACTTC.

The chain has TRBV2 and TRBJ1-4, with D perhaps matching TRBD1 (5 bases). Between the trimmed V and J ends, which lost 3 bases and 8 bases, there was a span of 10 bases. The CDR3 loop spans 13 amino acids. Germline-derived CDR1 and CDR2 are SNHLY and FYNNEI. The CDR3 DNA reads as TGTGCCAGCAGTGAGGGGCCGAGAGAAAAACTGTTTTTT. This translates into CASSEGPREKLFF.

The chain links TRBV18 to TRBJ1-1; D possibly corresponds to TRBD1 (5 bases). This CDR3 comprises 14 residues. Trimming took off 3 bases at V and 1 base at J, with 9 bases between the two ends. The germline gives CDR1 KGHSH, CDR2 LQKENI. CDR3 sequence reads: CASSPQRGNTEAFF. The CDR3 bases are TGTGCCAGCTCACCGCAAAGGGGGAACACTGAAGCTTTCTTT.

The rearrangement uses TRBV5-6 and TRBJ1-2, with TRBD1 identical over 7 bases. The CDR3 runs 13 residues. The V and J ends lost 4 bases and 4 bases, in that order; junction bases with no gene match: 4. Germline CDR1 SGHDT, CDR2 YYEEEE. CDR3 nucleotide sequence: TGTGCCAGCAGCAAAGGGACAGCCTATGGCTACACCTTC. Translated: CASSKGTAYGYTF.

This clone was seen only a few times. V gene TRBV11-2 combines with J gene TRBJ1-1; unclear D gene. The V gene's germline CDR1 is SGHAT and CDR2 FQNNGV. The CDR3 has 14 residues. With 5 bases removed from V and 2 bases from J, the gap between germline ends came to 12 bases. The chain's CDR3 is CASSLGGSNTEAFF. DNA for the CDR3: TGTGCCAGCAGCCTAGGAGGTTCAAACACTGAAGCTTTCTTT.

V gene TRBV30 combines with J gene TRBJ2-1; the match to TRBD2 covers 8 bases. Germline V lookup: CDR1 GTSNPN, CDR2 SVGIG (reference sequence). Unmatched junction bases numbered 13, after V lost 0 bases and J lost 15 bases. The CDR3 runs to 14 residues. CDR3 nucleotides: TGTGCCTGGAGTGTAGGGAGCGGGGGAGACCACGCGTTCTTC. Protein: CAWSVGSGGDHAFF. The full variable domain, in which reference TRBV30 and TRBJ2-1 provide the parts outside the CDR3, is SQTIHQWPATLVQPVGSPLSLECTVEGTSNPNLYWYRQAAGRGLQLLFYSVGIGQISSEVPQNLSASRPQDRQFILSSKKLLLSDSGFYLCAWSVGSGGDHAFFGPGTRLTVL.

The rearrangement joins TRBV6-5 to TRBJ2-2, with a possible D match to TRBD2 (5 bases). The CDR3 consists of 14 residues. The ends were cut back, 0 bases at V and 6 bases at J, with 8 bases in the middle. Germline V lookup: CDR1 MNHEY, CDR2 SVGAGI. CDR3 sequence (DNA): TGTGCCAGCAGTTACTCGCGAGGGTCCGGGGAGCTGTTTTTT. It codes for CASSYSRGSGELFF.

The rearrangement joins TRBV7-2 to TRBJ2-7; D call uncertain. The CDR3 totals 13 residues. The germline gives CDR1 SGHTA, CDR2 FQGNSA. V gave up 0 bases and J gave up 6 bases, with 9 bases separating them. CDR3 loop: CASSLASGVEQYF. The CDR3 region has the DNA TGTGCCAGCAGCTTAGCATCCGGTGTCGAGCAGTACTTC. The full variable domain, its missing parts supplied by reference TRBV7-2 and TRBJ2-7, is GAGVSQSPSNKVTEKGKDVELRCDPISGHTALYWYRQSLGQGLEFLIYFQGNSAPDKSGLPSDRFSAERTGGSVSTLTIQRTQQEDSAVYLCASSLASGVEQYFGPGTRLTVT.